This T cell receptor beta chain was sequenced for a study of T cell responses to AZD1222 COVID-19 vaccine. TCRdb's copy holds only in-frame clones and misses some; the assay was immunoSEQ multiplex PCR. The sample lists under 150,000 clones, about nine tenths occurring once. With 5 bases clipped from V and 2 bases from J, the junction kept 6 bases outside the gene matches. This CDR3 has 15 residues. Germline lookup yields CDR1 SEHNR and CDR2 FQNEAQ (reference sequence). J is TRBJ2-1 and V is TRBV7-9; 7 bases line up with TRBD2. Material: peripheral blood, obtained on day 0 of MenACWY control vaccination. The receptor's source is an adult in good health. The CDR3 reads CASSQLAFPYNEQFF. The CDR3 coding sequence is TGTGCCAGCAGCCAACTAGCGTTCCCCTACAATGAGCAGTTCTTC.